This T cell receptor (beta chain) emerged from a study of T-cell memory formation after mild COVID-19. This clonotype was seen many times. No antigen is known for it. The study's findings and limits: Clones shrinking from day 15 to 85 showed even CD4/CD8 mixes; later expanders tilted CD4+. Still unconfirmed is whether the second-wave clones peaking on day 37 recognized SARS-CoV-2. The study detected some responding clones in pre-infection memory, suggesting cross-reactive memory joined.

The CDR3 runs 14 residues. Germline lookup yields CDR1 SGHRS and CDR2 YFSETQ. Losses at the gene ends were 0 bases for V and 4 bases for J; bases not matched to a gene: 0. TCRdb re-called the 5' RACE reads through MiXCR, storing one row per CDR3 protein. The sample has 140,000 or so distinct CDR3 sequences, over 6% seen once. Sequenced material: PBMCs or a T cell subset sorted from them (not recorded which). V is TRBV5-1 and J is TRBJ2-5, with 10 bases fitting TRBD2. This receptor was taken from an adult woman who had mild COVID-19 (a few samples of this study predate the infection). Cell type and time point are not known. The CDR3 is CASSLGTSGETQYF. The CDR3 DNA sequence: TGCGCCAGCAGCTTGGGGACTAGCGGAGAGACCCAGTACTTC.